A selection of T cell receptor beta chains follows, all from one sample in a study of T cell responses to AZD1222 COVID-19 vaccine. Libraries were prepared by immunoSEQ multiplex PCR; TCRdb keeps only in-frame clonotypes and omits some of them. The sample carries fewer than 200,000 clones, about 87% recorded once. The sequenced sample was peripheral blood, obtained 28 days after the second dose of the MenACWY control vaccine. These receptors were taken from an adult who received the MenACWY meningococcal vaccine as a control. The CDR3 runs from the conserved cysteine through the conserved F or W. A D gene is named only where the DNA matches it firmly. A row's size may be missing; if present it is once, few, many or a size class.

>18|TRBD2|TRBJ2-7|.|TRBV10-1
TGCGCCAGCAGTGAGGGGAGACTAGCGGGAGGGTCCCACTACGAGCAGTACTTC
CASSEGRLAGGSHYEQYF
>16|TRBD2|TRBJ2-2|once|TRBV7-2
TGTGCCAGCAGCTCGAGACTAGCAACCCATGTCGGGGAGCTGTTTTTT
CASSSRLATHVGELFF
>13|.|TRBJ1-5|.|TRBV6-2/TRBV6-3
TGTGCCAGCAGCTCGACAGGAAATCAGCCCCAGCATTTT
CASSSTGNQPQHF
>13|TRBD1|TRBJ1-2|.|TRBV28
TGTGCCAGCAGTTCGACAGGGGGCGATGGCTACACCTTC
CASSSTGGDGYTF
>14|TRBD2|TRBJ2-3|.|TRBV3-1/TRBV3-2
TGTGCCAGCAGCCAAGGGACTAGCGGTTATACGCAGTATTTT
CASSQGTSGYTQYF
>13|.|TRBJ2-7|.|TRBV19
TGTGCCAGTAGCCCTACTAAATACTACGAGCAGTACTTC
CASSPTKYYEQYF
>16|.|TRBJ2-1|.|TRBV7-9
TGTGCCAGCAGCTTAGTCCTCGGGAGCTCCTACAATGAGCAGTTCTTC
CASSLVLGSSYNEQFF
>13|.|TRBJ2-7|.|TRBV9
TGTGCCAGCAGCGCCGGGAGCTCCTACGAGCAGTACTTC
CASSAGSSYEQYF
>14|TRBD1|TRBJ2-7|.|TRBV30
TGTGCCTGGAGCCCCGGGACAGGGCAGTGGGAGCAGTACTTC
CAWSPGTGQWEQYF
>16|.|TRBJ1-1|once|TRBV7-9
TGTGCCAGCAGCTTCAGAGACCGGGGGATGAACACTGAAGCTTTCTTT
CASSFRDRGMNTEAFF
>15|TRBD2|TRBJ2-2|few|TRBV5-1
TGCGCCAGCAGACATCTAGCGGCGAACACCGGGGAGCTGTTTTTT
CASRHLAANTGELFF
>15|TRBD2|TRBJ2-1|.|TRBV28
TGTGCCAGCAGTCCTACTAGCGCGTCCCAGGATGAGCAGTTCTTC
CASSPTSASQDEQFF
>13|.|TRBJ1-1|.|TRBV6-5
TGTGCCAGCAGCTTCAACGGGAACACTGAAGCTTTCTTT
CASSFNGNTEAFF
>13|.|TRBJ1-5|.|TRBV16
TGTGCCAGCAGCCAGAGGGGGGGTCAGCCCCAGCATTTT
CASSQRGGQPQHF
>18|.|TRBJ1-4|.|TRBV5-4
TGTGCCAGCAGCGGGATCGAAACCGGGGATTCAACTAATGAAAAACTGTTTTTT
CASSGIETGDSTNEKLFF
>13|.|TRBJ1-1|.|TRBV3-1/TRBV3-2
TGTGCCAGCAGCCTTCTCGTCAGGAATGAAGCTTTCTTT
CASSLLVRNEAFF
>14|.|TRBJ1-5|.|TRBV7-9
TGTGCCAGCAGCTTCGGGCTGGGAAATCAGCCCCAGCATTTT
CASSFGLGNQPQHF
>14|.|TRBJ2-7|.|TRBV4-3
TGCGCCAGCAGCCAAGATCTAATCTCCTACGAGCAGTACTTC
CASSQDLISYEQYF
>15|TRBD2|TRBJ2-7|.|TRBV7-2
TGTGCCAGCAGCTTAGGGCGCGGGAGCTCCTACGAGCAGTACTTC
CASSLGRGSSYEQYF